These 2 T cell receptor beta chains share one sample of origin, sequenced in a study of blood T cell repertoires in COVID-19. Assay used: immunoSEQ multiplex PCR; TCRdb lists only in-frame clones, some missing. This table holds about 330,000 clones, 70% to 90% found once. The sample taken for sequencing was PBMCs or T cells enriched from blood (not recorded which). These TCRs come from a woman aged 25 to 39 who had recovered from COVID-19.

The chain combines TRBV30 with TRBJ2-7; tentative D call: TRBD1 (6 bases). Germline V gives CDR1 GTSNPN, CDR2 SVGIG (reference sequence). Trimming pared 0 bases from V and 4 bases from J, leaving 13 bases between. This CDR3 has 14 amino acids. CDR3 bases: TGTGCCTGGAGTGTAGGACAGATACTATACGAGCAGTACTTC. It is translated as CAWSVGQILYEQYF.

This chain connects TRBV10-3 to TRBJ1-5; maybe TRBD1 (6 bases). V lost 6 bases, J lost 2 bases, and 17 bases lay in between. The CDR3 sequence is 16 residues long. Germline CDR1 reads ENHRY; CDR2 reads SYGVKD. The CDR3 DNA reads TGTGCCATCAGCCCTAGGGGGGGAATGGGCAATCAGCCCCAGCATTTT. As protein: CAISPRGGMGNQPQHF.